The rows below give T cell receptor beta chains drawn from one sample of a study of early T cells in non-severe SARS-CoV-2 infection. TCRdb reprocessed the 5' RACE reads via MiXCR and lists one record per CDR3 protein. The sample yields 100,000 to 150,000 distinct CDR3 sequences, more than 12% seen once. Specimen: whole blood. These receptors were taken from an adult who was a healthcare worker with PCR-confirmed SARS-CoV-2 infection or an uninfected control (not recorded which). CDR3s include the opening cysteine and the closing phenylalanine or tryptophan. Each record gives: J gene, clone size, D gene, V gene, CDR3 protein, CDR3 DNA. D genes are given only for firm matches. Rows may omit the clone size; those that give it use once, few, many or a size class.

>TRBJ1-2|few|TRBD1|TRBV10-3
CAISDGQGSGYTF
TGTGCCATCAGTGACGGACAGGGGTCTGGCTACACCTTC
>TRBJ1-5|NA|TRBD1|TRBV6-2/TRBV6-3
CASSYGTGYSNQPQHF
TGTGCCAGCAGTTACGGGACAGGGTATAGCAATCAGCCCCAGCATTTT
>TRBJ2-3|few|NA|TRBV3-1
CASSDTDLDTQYF
TGTGCCAGCAGCGATACAGACCTGGATACGCAGTATTTT
>TRBJ1-1|NA|NA|TRBV19
CASSFPGAIEAFF
TGTGCCAGTAGTTTCCCAGGGGCAATTGAAGCTTTCTTT
>TRBJ1-2|NA|NA|TRBV5-1
CASSLDRDNYGYTF
TGCGCCAGCAGCTTGGACCGGGACAACTATGGCTACACCTTC
>TRBJ2-7|NA|NA|TRBV7-8
CASSLSLDGEQYF
TGTGCCAGCAGCTTATCCCTGGACGGGGAGCAGTACTTC
>TRBJ1-1|few|TRBD1|TRBV6-5
CASSPGQGAPEAFF
TGTGCCAGCAGCCCGGGACAGGGGGCACCTGAAGCTTTCTTT
>TRBJ2-3|NA|NA|TRBV19
CAVARGARDTQYF
TGTGCCGTCGCCCGGGGGGCGAGAGATACGCAGTATTTT
>TRBJ2-5|few|NA|TRBV12-3/TRBV12-4
CATSLVGAQETQYF
TGTGCCACCTCTCTAGTGGGGGCCCAAGAGACCCAGTACTTC
>TRBJ2-6|few|TRBD1|TRBV10-3
CAIGPTGGVSGANVLTF
TGTGCCATCGGCCCGACAGGGGGAGTCTCTGGGGCCAACGTCCTGACTTTC
>TRBJ1-1|few|TRBD1|TRBV3-1
CATTPQGAVTEAFF
TGTGCCACCACTCCCCAGGGGGCCGTCACTGAAGCTTTCTTT
>TRBJ2-1|NA|NA|TRBV5-4
CASSLRSPSYNEQFF
TGTGCCAGCAGCTTGCGCAGTCCCTCCTACAATGAGCAGTTCTTC
>TRBJ1-6|NA|NA|TRBV3-1
CASSLQGYNSPLHF
TGTGCCAGCAGTCTACAGGGATATAATTCACCCCTCCACTTT
>TRBJ1-2|NA|TRBD1|TRBV10-3
CAISAGTGDGYGYTF
TGTGCCATCAGTGCGGGGACAGGGGATGGTTATGGCTACACCTTC